The clone carrying this TCR beta chain was counted at least ten times. What it binds is not known. The CDR3 has 16 amino acids. Trimming at V came to 3 bases and at J to 1 base, leaving 3 bases not matched to a gene. CDR1 and CDR2 from the germline V gene are SGDLS and YYNGEE. TCRdb re-called the 5' RACE reads with MiXCR, one entry per CDR3 protein. Among 420,000 or so distinct CDR3 sequences listed, approximately 17% were seen once. This sample is drawn from a study of identical twins. Findings and caveats of the study: Cord blood beta clonotypes present at high abundance carried fewer insertions; no such pattern appeared in memory repertoires.

The sequenced sample consisted of naive T cells sorted from blood. The chain combines TRBV9 with TRBJ2-1; 11 bases line up with TRBD2. The receptor was derived from a man in his fifties or sixties in good health. Here the CDR3 DNA reads TGTGCCAGCAGCGCGGGGACTAGCGGATCCTACAATGAGCAGTTCTTC. This translates into CASSAGTSGSYNEQFF.